Below are 29 T cell receptor beta chains sequenced from a single sample in a study of T cells expressing NK-cell markers. TCRdb reanalyzed the 5' RACE reads, giving one entry per CDR3 protein sequence and no DNA. The table for this sample gives 150,000 or so distinct CDR3 sequences. The sample comprised blood T cells: a sorted CD56 or NKG2C T cell subset, CD4+ or CD8+ T cells, or bulk PBMC T cells (not recorded which). Source of these receptors: a woman aged 45-59 years in good health.

V is TRBV3-1 and J is TRBJ1-1; TCRdb calls TRBD1, which cannot be checked without DNA. Germline assignment: CDR1 LGHDT and CDR2 YNNKEL (reference sequence). The CDR3 loop spans 13 amino acids. The CDR3 region is CASSLQGWTEAFF.

V usage is TRBV5-1 and J usage is TRBJ1-1. CDR3 length equals 15 residues. Germline CDR1 and CDR2: SGHRS and YFSETQ. The CDR3 loop reads CASSVGNGGNTEAFF.

The chain combines TRBV6-1 with TRBJ1-1; lacking DNA, the TRBD1 call made by TCRdb goes unchecked. The length of the CDR3 is 13 residues. CDR1 is MNHNS, CDR2 SASEGT, per germline. This chain's CDR3 is CASGTGMFTEAFF.

The V and J genes are TRBV12-3 or TRBV12-4 and TRBJ2-1; TCRdb calls TRBD1, which cannot be checked without DNA. CDR3 size: 14 residues. CDR3 in amino acids: CASTLDPGEDEQFF.

This chain uses TRBV12-5 with TRBJ1-1; absent DNA, TCRdb's TRBD1 call cannot be checked. CDR3 length: 16 residues. Germline CDR1 and CDR2: LGHNT and FRNRAP. CDR3 protein: CASGLPPGRGNTEAFF.

The chain has TRBV27 and TRBJ1-2; the TCRdb call, TRBD1, lacks DNA for checking. The CDR3 sequence is 13 residues long. Germline V lookup: CDR1 MNHEY, CDR2 SMNVEV (reference sequence). The CDR3 spells CASSLYGDPRYTF.

The V gene is TRBV6-2 or TRBV6-3, the J gene TRBJ2-1; TCRdb's D call of TRBD1 is untestable without DNA. The CDR3 has 15 residues. Germline-derived CDR1 and CDR2 are MNHEY and SVGEGT. The CDR3 loop is CASSYSPGYPNEQFF.

The chain recombines TRBV24-1 with TRBJ2-1; the TCRdb call, TRBD2, lacks DNA for checking. The germline V gene encodes CDR1 KGHDR and CDR2 SFDVKD. The CDR3 runs 20 residues. CDR3 amino acids: CATSDSPRALAGGSYNEQFF.

The V call is TRBV12-3 or TRBV12-4, the J call TRBJ2-7; TCRdb lists TRBD2, though no DNA is available to test this call. The CDR3 covers 14 residues. The CDR3 loop is CASSLQTKSAEQYF.

This rearrangement joins TRBV24-1 to TRBJ1-1. Germline CDR1 reads KGHDR; CDR2 reads SFDVKD. This CDR3 contains 13 residues. The CDR3 is CATEDGRNTEAFF.

The chain has TRBV7-8 and TRBJ2-5; absent DNA, TCRdb's TRBD1 call cannot be checked. This CDR3 has 16 amino acids. Germline lookup yields CDR1 SGHVS and CDR2 FQNEAQ. CDR3 sequence reads: CASSLARAGLKETQYF.

The genes are TRBV6-2 or TRBV6-3 and TRBJ2-1. The CDR3 loop spans 17 amino acids. CDR1 and CDR2 from the germline V gene are MNHEY and SVGEGT. The CDR3 sequence is CASQPTPRPSSYNEQFF.

The V and J genes are TRBV9 and TRBJ2-1; TCRdb's D call, TRBD2, is unchecked because there is no DNA. The CDR3 has 21 residues. Looked up from germline, CDR1 is SGDLS and CDR2 is YYNGEE. CDR3: CASSVVPPTSRLAGGWNEQFF.

The chain uses TRBV4-2 and TRBJ1-1; without DNA, the TCRdb call of TRBD1 cannot be checked. CDR1 is LGHNA and CDR2 is YNFKEQ in the germline V gene. The CDR3 is 16 amino acids. The CDR3 protein is CASSQLEQVLNTEAFF.

V is TRBV15 and J is TRBJ2-5; absent DNA, TCRdb's TRBD1 call cannot be checked. This CDR3 is built from 15 residues. Germline V gene sequence: CDR1 LNHNV, CDR2 YYDKDF (reference sequence). This CDR3 is CATSRDDSTGETQYF.

This chain uses TRBV29-1 with TRBJ2-7; TCRdb selects TRBD2, and the lack of DNA leaves this call unchecked. The germline V gene has CDR1 SQVTM and CDR2 ANQGSEA. The CDR3 has 14 residues. The CDR3 here is CSVEDVAGSYEQYF.

V is TRBV20-1 and J is TRBJ2-1; the D call from TCRdb, TRBD2, cannot be confirmed without DNA. The CDR3 loop spans 15 amino acids. The germline V gene has CDR1 DFQATT and CDR2 SNEGSKA (reference sequence). CDR3 protein: CSARDSTRVVVEQFF.

The V call is TRBV29-1, the J call TRBJ2-1. The germline gives CDR1 SQVTM, CDR2 ANQGSEA. The CDR3 covers 14 residues. Here the CDR3 reads CSVDSTLDYNEQFF.

V is TRBV7-9 and J is TRBJ1-5; lacking DNA, the TRBD1 call made by TCRdb goes unchecked. The germline CDR1 and CDR2 sequences are SEHNR and FQNEAQ (reference sequence). CDR3 length: 15 amino acids. The CDR3 spells CASSFTRDSNQPQHF.

The chain uses TRBV3-1 and TRBJ2-2. Germline values: CDR1 LGHDT, CDR2 YNNKEL (reference sequence). The CDR3 totals 16 residues. The CDR3 sequence: CASSHLGWGNTGELFF.

The rearrangement links TRBV4-1 to TRBJ2-1. This CDR3 comprises 12 residues. Germline CDR1 reads MGHRA; CDR2 reads YSYEKL. CDR3 sequence: CASSQDLWEQFF.

The V and J genes are TRBV3-1 and TRBJ2-1; the D call from TCRdb, TRBD2, cannot be confirmed without DNA. The CDR3 consists of 15 residues. The germline gives CDR1 LGHDT, CDR2 YNNKEL (reference sequence). Here the CDR3 reads CASSLGTSLNNEQFF.

The V gene is TRBV20-1, the J gene TRBJ2-5; TCRdb's D call, TRBD2, is unchecked because there is no DNA. Germline-derived CDR1 and CDR2 are DFQATT and SNEGSKA (reference sequence). CDR3 length equals 13 residues. CDR3 region: CSARRGGGGTQYF.

The CDR3 loop reads CASSGAGEHETQYF. The rearrangement links TRBV6-5 to TRBJ2-5; TCRdb picks TRBD2, but there is no DNA to check that call. Germline V gene data show CDR1 as MNHEY and CDR2 as SVGAGI. The CDR3 is made up of 14 amino acids.

The chain has TRBV6-6 and TRBJ1-1; without DNA, the TCRdb call of TRBD1 cannot be checked. Germline V gene sequence: CDR1 MNHNY, CDR2 SVGAGI (reference sequence). CDR3 size: 15 residues. This chain's CDR3 is CASSYSGQEHTEAFF.

This sequence joins TRBV5-1 and TRBJ2-3; the D call from TCRdb, TRBD1, cannot be confirmed without DNA. This CDR3 spans 15 amino acids. Germline CDR1 reads SGHRS; CDR2 reads YFSETQ. This chain's CDR3 is CASSSDLGLTDTQYF.

The chain links TRBV29-1 to TRBJ2-1; TCRdb returns TRBD2, unconfirmable since there is no DNA. Germline CDR1 SQVTM, CDR2 ANQGSEA. This CDR3 contains 17 residues. The CDR3 sequence: CSVEGLAGGSSYNEQFF.

V is TRBV6-2 or TRBV6-3 and J is TRBJ2-1; TCRdb designates TRBD2, a call that cannot be tested without DNA. The length of the CDR3 is 15 residues. The V gene's germline CDR1 is MNHEY and CDR2 SVGEGT. The CDR3 loop reads CASRTPGLAYNEQFF.

This chain connects TRBV28 to TRBJ1-5; TCRdb names TRBD1, which stays unverified in the absence of DNA. This CDR3 region has 16 residues. The germline CDR1 and CDR2 sequences are MDHEN and SYDVKM. This CDR3 is CASSFHSGTGAQPQHF.